This TCR beta chain was observed in a study of T cell responses to AZD1222 COVID-19 vaccine. Produced via immunoSEQ multiplex PCR; TCRdb's table is partial and in-frame only. The data show about 120,000 clones, around 87% seen once. CDR1 is MDHEN and CDR2 is SYDVKM in the germline V gene. The germline V and J ends were trimmed by 2 bases and 3 bases, with 20 bases remaining between them. The CDR3 extends over 17 amino acids. Sequenced here: peripheral blood, sampled 28 days after the second AZD1222 dose. The J gene is TRBJ2-7, the V gene TRBV28, with D possibly being TRBD2 (6 bases). The receptor's source is an adult who received the AZD1222 COVID-19 vaccine. CDR3 protein: CASSLDAVGTGVYEQYF. Written as DNA, the CDR3 is TGTGCCAGCAGTTTAGATGCCGTGGGGACGGGAGTCTACGAGCAGTACTTC.